A selection of T cell receptor beta chains follows, all from one sample in a study of blood T cell repertoires in COVID-19. The protocol was immunoSEQ multiplex PCR, while the TCRdb copy is restricted to in-frame clones and leaves out a portion. Of some 78,000 clones detected, roughly 85% appear once; the ten largest clones hold around 5%. The sample comprised peripheral blood. The receptors stem from an elderly woman with active or convalescent COVID-19. Both conserved end residues are part of each CDR3. Fields, in order: D gene, V gene, clone size, J gene, CDR3 DNA, CDR3 protein. A D gene is named only where the DNA matches it firmly. Clone size is stated in some rows and not others, as once, few, many or a class when expanded.

.	TRBV6-5	.	TRBJ1-1	TGTGCCAGCAGCGCGGGGAACGAAGCTTTCTTT	CASSAGNEAFF
.	TRBV7-2	.	TRBJ1-2	TGTGCCAGCAGCGCGGGGCCGGGGTATGGCTACACCTTC	CASSAGPGYGYTF
.	TRBV3-1/TRBV3-2	.	TRBJ2-3	TGTGCCAGCAGCCTTCGGACAGGGAGGGGCACAGATACGCAGTATTTT	CASSLRTGRGTDTQYF
.	TRBV18	.	TRBJ2-5	TGTGCCAGCTCGGGGGCCGGACAGCCAACAGAGACCCAGTACTTC	CASSGAGQPTETQYF
.	TRBV3-1/TRBV3-2	.	TRBJ2-3	TGTGCCAGCAGACGCGGCGGGGCCGCAGATACGCAGTATTTT	CASRRGGAADTQYF
TRBD1	TRBV19	.	TRBJ2-4	TGTGCCAGTAGGGACAGGGGGGACAAAAACATTCAGTACTTC	CASRDRGDKNIQYF
.	TRBV9	.	TRBJ1-6	TGTGCCAGCAGCGTAGACCCGGGGGGTAGCTCCTATAATTCACCCCTCCACTTT	CASSVDPGGSSYNSPLHF
TRBD2	TRBV27	.	TRBJ2-1	TGTGCCAGCAGGACTAGCGGGAGGAATGAGCAGTTCTTC	CASRTSGRNEQFF
.	TRBV7-2	.	TRBJ2-3	TGTGCCAGCAGCTTATACAGGAGTAGCACAGATACGCAGTATTTT	CASSLYRSSTDTQYF
.	TRBV5-4	once	TRBJ2-3	TGTGCCAGCAGCTTACAGGGCTCCACAGATACGCAGTATTTT	CASSLQGSTDTQYF
.	TRBV5-6	.	TRBJ2-2	TGTGCCAGCAGCTTGGCAGGGGAGCTGTTTTTT	CASSLAGELFF
.	TRBV28	.	TRBJ1-6	TGTGCCAGCAGTTTACCCGCGAACTCCTATAATTCACCCCTCCACTTT	CASSLPANSYNSPLHF
TRBD2	TRBV5-1	.	TRBJ2-7	TGCGCCAGCAGCTTGAAGCGGGGGGGAACCTACGAGCAGTACTTC	CASSLKRGGTYEQYF
.	TRBV21-1	.	TRBJ2-3	TGTGCCAGCCCCCTGCAAGGACTAGCCAGCACAGATACGCAGTATTTT	CASPLQGLASTDTQYF
TRBD2	TRBV18	.	TRBJ2-1	TGTGCCAGCTCAAGCCGTAGCGGGAGGGCCCCCAATGAGCAGTTCTTC	CASSSRSGRAPNEQFF
TRBD1	TRBV19	.	TRBJ1-5	TGTGCCAGTAACCCGTCGGGACAGGGCAATCAGCCCCAGCATTTT	CASNPSGQGNQPQHF
.	TRBV5-1	once	TRBJ1-2	TGCGCCAGCCGCTCCAGCTATGGCTACACCTTC	CASRSSYGYTF
.	TRBV18	.	TRBJ2-6	TGTGCCAGCTCATCGGTGATCTCTGGGGCCAACGTCCTGACTTTC	CASSSVISGANVLTF
TRBD1	TRBV7-2	.	TRBJ2-3	TGTGCCAGCAGCGTCCTCGGACAGGGGCGCTCCACGCAGTATTTT	CASSVLGQGRSTQYF
.	TRBV7-9	.	TRBJ2-1	TGTGCCAGCGTCCCAGGGACCTACAATGAGCAGTTCTTC	CASVPGTYNEQFF
TRBD1	TRBV5-4	.	TRBJ2-7	TGTGCCAGCAGCTGGGACAGGGGTTACGAGCAGTACTTC	CASSWDRGYEQYF
.	TRBV5-1	.	TRBJ2-7	TGCGCCAGCAGCTCCACCCCCCAGGGTGGCGAGCAGTACTTC	CASSSTPQGGEQYF
.	TRBV1	.	TRBJ2-3	TGCACCAGCAGCCAAGCCGACGGACAGATAGGCACAGATACGCAGTATTTT	CTSSQADGQIGTDTQYF
TRBD1	TRBV28	.	TRBJ2-5	TGTGCCAGCAGTTTGGGGCCGACAGGGGGCCGTAGGAGGTCGGAAGAAGAGACCCAGTACTTC	CASSLGPTGGRRRSEEETQYF
TRBD2	TRBV27	.	TRBJ2-1	TGTGCCAGCAGTTTAGTTCGGGGGGATGAGCAGTTCTTC	CASSLVRGDEQFF
TRBD1	TRBV28	.	TRBJ1-5	TGTGCCAGCAGTTCCCCCAGGGGGGCAATCAGCCCCCAGCATTTT	CASSSPRGAISPQHF
TRBD2	TRBV5-5	.	TRBJ2-5	TGTGCCAGCAGCTGGATAGCGGGTTTGAGGGAGACCCAGTACTTC	CASSWIAGLRETQYF
TRBD1	TRBV6-6	.	TRBJ1-1	TGTGCCAGCAGTTACTCTCCGGACAGGGTGGGAGCTTTCTTT	CASSYSPDRVGAFF
TRBD2	TRBV20-1	.	TRBJ2-7	TGCAGTGCTAGTCCACTAGCGGGAGTCCACGAGCAGTACTTC	CSASPLAGVHEQYF
TRBD1	TRBV5-6	.	TRBJ2-5	TGTGCCAGCAGGCGGACAGGCGGCCAAGAGACCCAGTACTTC	CASRRTGGQETQYF
.	TRBV28	.	TRBJ1-1	TGTGCCAGCAGTTCATTCCAGGGGGAAGCTTTCTTT	CASSSFQGEAFF
TRBD2	TRBV5-1	.	TRBJ2-4	TGCGCCAGCAGCTTGGCCTATCGGGAGGGCCTCCCCATTCAGTACTTC	CASSLAYREGLPIQYF
.	TRBV7-2	.	TRBJ2-1	TGTGCCAGCAGCTTAGTCGGCAGGGTGGGTGAGCAGTTCTTC	CASSLVGRVGEQFF
.	TRBV6-5	.	TRBJ2-5	TGTGCCAGCACCACCCGGGTTCAAGAGACCCAGTACTTC	CASTTRVQETQYF
TRBD1	TRBV11-2	.	TRBJ1-4	TGTGCCAGCAGCATAGCCGGGACAGCTAATGAAAAACTGTTTTTT	CASSIAGTANEKLFF
TRBD1	TRBV6-1	.	TRBJ1-1	TGTGCCAGCAGTGAGCAAACAGGGGGCACTGAAGCTTTCTTT	CASSEQTGGTEAFF
TRBD2	TRBV7-2	.	TRBJ2-7	TGTGCCAGCAGCTTATCCCCTGCTAGCGGCTCCTACGAGCAGTACTTC	CASSLSPASGSYEQYF
.	TRBV2	few	TRBJ1-2	TGTGCCAGCAGTGAAAGGCTTGATAGGACAGAATTCTTCTTTTATGGCTACACCTTC	CASSERLDRTEFFFYGYTF
TRBD2	TRBV18	.	TRBJ2-1	TGTGCCAGCTCACCAATTCTAGCGGGAGCCGATGAGCAGTTCTTC	CASSPILAGADEQFF
.	TRBV28	.	TRBJ1-4	TGTGCCAGCAGTCCCACCTCCCTCGTCGCGGGTGAAAAACTGTTTTTT	CASSPTSLVAGEKLFF
.	TRBV7-2	once	TRBJ2-2	TGTGCCACCGCGACAGGCGATTCGGTCGGGGAGCTGTTTTTT	CATATGDSVGELFF
.	TRBV18	.	TRBJ1-2	TGTGCCAGCTCACCACAGGGGGCTAACTATGGCTACACCTTC	CASSPQGANYGYTF
.	TRBV24-1	.	TRBJ2-1	TGTGCCACCAGTGATTTGAGGGGCAGCAGGGCTGAGCAGTTCTTC	CATSDLRGSRAEQFF
.	TRBV6-1	.	TRBJ1-2	TGTGCCAGCAGTGAAGGCCAGCTCGGAGGACTATCCTACACCTTC	CASSEGQLGGLSYTF
TRBD1	TRBV28	.	TRBJ1-4	TGTGCCAGCGCGGGGGGGGACAGCCCTACAGGGAAACTGTTTTTT	CASAGGDSPTGKLFF
.	TRBV14	once	TRBJ2-5	TGTGCCAGCAGCCTTACAGGGCCCCAAGAGACCCAGTACTTC	CASSLTGPQETQYF
TRBD1	TRBV3-1/TRBV3-2	.	TRBJ2-3	TGTGCCAGCAGCGCTTACAGGGGTGATACGCAGTATTTT	CASSAYRGDTQYF
TRBD1	TRBV5-1	.	TRBJ1-4	TGCGCCAGCAGCTTGGGCGGGACAGGGCGAAATGAAAAACTGTTTTTT	CASSLGGTGRNEKLFF